A single sample gave rise to the 3 T cell receptor beta chains below, sequenced in a study of T cell responses to AZD1222 COVID-19 vaccine. Some clones are missing from TCRdb's copy, which holds only in-frame ones; the method was immunoSEQ multiplex PCR. Of some 110,000 clones listed, 80% to 90% were seen once; the top ten hold roughly 3.9%. The sequencing used peripheral blood, collected on day 0 of AZD1222 vaccination. These receptor sequences come from an adult in good health.

The gene calls are TRBV7-2 and TRBJ2-7, with D tentatively TRBD1 (6 bases). CDR1 is SGHTA and CDR2 is FQGNSA in the germline V gene. CDR3 length: 12 residues. Trimming cost V 5 bases and J 4 bases, with 9 bases left between them. CDR3 sequence reads: CASSVGQYEQYF. The CDR3 DNA reads as TGTGCCAGCAGCGTTGGACAGTACGAGCAGTACTTC. Full variable domain (rest looked up from reference TRBV7-2 and TRBJ2-7): GAGVSQSPSNKVTEKGKDVELRCDPISGHTALYWYRQSLGQGLEFLIYFQGNSAPDKSGLPSDRFSAERTGGSVSTLTIQRTQQEDSAVYLCASSVGQYEQYFGPGTRLTVT.

The V gene is TRBV7-9, the J gene TRBJ2-3; D remains unclear. The CDR3 runs to 15 residues. V lost 1 base, J lost 2 bases, and 10 bases lay in between. Germline V gene lookup returns CDR1 SEHNR and CDR2 FQNEAQ (reference sequence). CDR3: CASSLGLPATDTQYF. CDR3 in DNA: TGTGCCAGCAGCTTAGGACTTCCCGCCACAGATACGCAGTATTTT.

The V and J genes are TRBV14 and TRBJ1-6; D possibly corresponds to TRBD1 (5 bases). CDR1 and CDR2 (germline): SGHDN, FVKESK. Trimming took 1 base from V and 10 from J, leaving 14 bases between them. This CDR3 region has 15 residues. CDR3 nucleotides: TGTGCCAGCAGCCAAGGATCAGGGAATGGATCACCCCTCCACTTT. Its protein is CASSQGSGNGSPLHF.